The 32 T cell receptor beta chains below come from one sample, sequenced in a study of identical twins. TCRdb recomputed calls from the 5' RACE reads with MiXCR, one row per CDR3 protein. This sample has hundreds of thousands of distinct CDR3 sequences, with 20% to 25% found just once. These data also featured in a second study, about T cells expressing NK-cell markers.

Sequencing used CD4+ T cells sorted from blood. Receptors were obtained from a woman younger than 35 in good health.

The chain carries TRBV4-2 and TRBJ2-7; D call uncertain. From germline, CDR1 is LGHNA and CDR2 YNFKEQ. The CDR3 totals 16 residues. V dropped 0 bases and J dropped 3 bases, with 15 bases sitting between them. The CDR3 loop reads CASSQDQRQRVYEQYF. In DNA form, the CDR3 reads TGTGCCAGCAGCCAAGATCAACGACAAAGAGTCTACGAGCAGTACTTC.

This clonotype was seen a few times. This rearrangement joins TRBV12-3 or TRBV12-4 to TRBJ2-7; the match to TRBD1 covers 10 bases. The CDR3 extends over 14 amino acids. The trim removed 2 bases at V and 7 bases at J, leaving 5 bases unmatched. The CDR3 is CASSLRTGGLEQYF. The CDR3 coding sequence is TGTGCCAGCAGTTTAAGGACAGGGGGTTTGGAGCAGTACTTC.

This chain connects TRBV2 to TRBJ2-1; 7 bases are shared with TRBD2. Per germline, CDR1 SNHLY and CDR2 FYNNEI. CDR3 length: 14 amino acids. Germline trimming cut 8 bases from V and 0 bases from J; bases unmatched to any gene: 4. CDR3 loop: CASERDFSYNEQFF. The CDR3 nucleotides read TGTGCCAGCGAGCGGGATTTCTCCTACAATGAGCAGTTCTTC. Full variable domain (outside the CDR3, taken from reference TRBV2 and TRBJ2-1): EPEVTQTPSHQVTQMGQEVILRCVPISNHLYFYWYRQILGQKVEFLVSFYNNEISEKSEIFDDQFSVERPDGSNFTLKIRSTKLEDSAMYFCASERDFSYNEQFFGPGTRLTVL.

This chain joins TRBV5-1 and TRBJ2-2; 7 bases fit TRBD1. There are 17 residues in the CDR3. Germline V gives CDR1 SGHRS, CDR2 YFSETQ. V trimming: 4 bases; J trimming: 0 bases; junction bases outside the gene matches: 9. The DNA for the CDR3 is TGCGCCAGCAGCCTACAACCGACAGGGACGAACACCGGGGAGCTGTTTTTT. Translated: CASSLQPTGTNTGELFF.

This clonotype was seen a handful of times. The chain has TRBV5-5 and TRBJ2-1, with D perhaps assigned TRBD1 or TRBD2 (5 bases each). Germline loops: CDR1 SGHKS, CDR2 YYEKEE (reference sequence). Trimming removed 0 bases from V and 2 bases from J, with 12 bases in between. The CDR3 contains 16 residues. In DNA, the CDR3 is TGTGCCAGCAGCTTGGATGGGGGAGCAACCTACAATGAGCAGTTCTTC. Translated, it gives CASSLDGGATYNEQFF.

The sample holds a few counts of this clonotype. Written as DNA, the CDR3 is TGCGCCAGCAGCTTGGACCGGACTGTATATGGCTACACCTTC. It translates to CASSLDRTVYGYTF. J is TRBJ1-2 and V is TRBV5-1, with D uncertain. CDR1 and CDR2 from the germline V gene are SGHRS and YFSETQ. CDR3 length: 14 residues. The ends were cut back, 0 bases at V and 5 bases at J, with 11 bases in the middle.

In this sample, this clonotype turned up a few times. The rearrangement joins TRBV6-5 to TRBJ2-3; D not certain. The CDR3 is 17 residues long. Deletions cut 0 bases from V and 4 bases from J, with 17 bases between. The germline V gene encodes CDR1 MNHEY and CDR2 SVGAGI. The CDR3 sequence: CASSYSGWRSAPDTQYF. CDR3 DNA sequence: TGTGCCAGCAGTTACTCCGGTTGGCGATCGGCCCCAGATACGCAGTATTTT.

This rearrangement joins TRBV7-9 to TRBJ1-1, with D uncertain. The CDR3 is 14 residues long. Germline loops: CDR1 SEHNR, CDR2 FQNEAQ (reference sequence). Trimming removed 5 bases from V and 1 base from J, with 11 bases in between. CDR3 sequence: CASSPLWGNTEAFF. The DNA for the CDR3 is TGTGCCAGCAGCCCACTCTGGGGGAACACTGAAGCTTTCTTT.

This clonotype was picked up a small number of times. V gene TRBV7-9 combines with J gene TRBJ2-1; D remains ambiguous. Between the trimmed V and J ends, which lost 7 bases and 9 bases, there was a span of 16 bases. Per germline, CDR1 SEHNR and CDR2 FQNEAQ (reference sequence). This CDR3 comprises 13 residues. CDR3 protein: CASTLSGESEQFF. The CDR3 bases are TGTGCCAGCACTCTAAGTGGGGAAAGTGAGCAGTTCTTC.

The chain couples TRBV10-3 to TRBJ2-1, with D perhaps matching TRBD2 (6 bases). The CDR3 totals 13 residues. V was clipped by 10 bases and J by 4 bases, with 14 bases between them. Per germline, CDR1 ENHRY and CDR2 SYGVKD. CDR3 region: CASSSVSYNEQFF. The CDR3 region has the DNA TGTGCCAGTTCTAGCGTCTCGTACAATGAGCAGTTCTTC.

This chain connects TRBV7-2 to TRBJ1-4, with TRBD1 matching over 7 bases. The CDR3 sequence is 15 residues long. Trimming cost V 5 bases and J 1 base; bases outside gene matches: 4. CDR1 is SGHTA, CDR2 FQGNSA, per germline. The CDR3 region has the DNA TGTGCCAGCAGCACAGGGGTCGGAACTAATGAAAAACTGTTTTTT. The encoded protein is CASSTGVGTNEKLFF.

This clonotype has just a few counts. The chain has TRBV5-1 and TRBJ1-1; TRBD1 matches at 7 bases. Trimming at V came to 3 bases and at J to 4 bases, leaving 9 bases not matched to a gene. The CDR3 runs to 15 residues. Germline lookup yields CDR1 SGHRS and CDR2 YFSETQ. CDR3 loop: CASSSPTGKGTEAFF. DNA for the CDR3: TGCGCCAGCAGCTCCCCGACAGGGAAGGGCACTGAAGCTTTCTTT.

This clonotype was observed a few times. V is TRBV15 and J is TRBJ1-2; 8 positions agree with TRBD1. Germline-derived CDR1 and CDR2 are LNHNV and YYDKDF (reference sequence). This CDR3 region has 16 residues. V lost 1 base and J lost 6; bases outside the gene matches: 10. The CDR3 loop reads CATSRGVGRGLNGYTF. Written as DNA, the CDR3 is TGTGCCACCAGCAGAGGAGTCGGCAGGGGGCTAAATGGCTACACCTTC.

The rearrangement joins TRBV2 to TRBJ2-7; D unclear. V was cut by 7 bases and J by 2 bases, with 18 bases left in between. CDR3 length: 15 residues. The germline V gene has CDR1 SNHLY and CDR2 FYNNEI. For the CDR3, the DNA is TGTGCCAGCACCTCACGGGTAGAGTTGACCTACGAGCAGTACTTC. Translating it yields CASTSRVELTYEQYF. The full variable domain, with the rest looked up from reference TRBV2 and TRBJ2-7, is EPEVTQTPSHQVTQMGQEVILRCVPISNHLYFYWYRQILGQKVEFLVSFYNNEISEKSEIFDDQFSVERPDGSNFTLKIRSTKLEDSAMYFCASTSRVELTYEQYFGPGTRLTVT.

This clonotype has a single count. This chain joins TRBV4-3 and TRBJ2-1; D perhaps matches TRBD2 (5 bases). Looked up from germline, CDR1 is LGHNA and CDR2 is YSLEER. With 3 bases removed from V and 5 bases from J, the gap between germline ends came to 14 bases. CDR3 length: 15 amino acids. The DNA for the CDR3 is TGCGCCAGCAGCCAGCCAGACCGGGATCACAATGAGCAGTTCTTC. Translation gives CASSQPDRDHNEQFF.

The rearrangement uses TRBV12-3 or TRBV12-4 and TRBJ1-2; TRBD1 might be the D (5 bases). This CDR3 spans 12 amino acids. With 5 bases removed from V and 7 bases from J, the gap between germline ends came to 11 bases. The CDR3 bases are TGTGCCAGCAGTGCAGGGTTTCCTGGCTACACCTTC. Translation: CASSAGFPGYTF.

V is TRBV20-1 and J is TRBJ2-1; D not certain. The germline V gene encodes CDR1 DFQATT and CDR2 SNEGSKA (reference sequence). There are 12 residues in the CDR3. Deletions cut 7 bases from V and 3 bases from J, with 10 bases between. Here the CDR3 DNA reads TGCAGTGTTGGAAAGCTCTACAATGAGCAGTTCTTC. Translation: CSVGKLYNEQFF.

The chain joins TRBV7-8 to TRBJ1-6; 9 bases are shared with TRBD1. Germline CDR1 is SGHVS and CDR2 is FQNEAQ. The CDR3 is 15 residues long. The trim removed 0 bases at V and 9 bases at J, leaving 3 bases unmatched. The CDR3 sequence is CASSLARTGVSPLHF. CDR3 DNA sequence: TGTGCCAGCAGCTTAGCGCGGACAGGGGTTTCACCCCTCCACTTT.

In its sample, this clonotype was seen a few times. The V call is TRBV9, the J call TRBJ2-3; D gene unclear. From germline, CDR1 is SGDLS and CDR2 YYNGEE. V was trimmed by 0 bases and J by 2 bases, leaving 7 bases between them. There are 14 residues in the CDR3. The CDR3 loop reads CASSVAPYTDTQYF. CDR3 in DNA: TGTGCCAGCAGCGTAGCTCCTTACACAGATACGCAGTATTTT.

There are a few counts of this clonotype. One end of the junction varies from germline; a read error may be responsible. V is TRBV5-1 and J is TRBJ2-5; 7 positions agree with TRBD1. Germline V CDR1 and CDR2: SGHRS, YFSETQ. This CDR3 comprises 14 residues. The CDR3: CASSEGTAQENQYF. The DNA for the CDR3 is TGCGCCAGCAGCGAAGGGACAGCCCAAGAGAACCAGTACTTC. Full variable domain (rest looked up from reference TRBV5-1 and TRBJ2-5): KAGVTQTPRYLIKTRGQQVTLSCSPISGHRSVSWYQQTPGQGLQFLFEYFSETQRNKGNFPGRFSGRQFSNSRSEMNVSTLELGDSALYLCASSEGTAQENQYFGPGTRLLVL.

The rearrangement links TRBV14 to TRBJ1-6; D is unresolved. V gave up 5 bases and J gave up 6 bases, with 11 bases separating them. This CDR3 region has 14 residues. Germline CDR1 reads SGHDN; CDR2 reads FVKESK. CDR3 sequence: CASSLRSFNSPLHF. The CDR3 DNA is TGTGCCAGCAGCTTAAGATCTTTTAATTCACCCCTCCACTTT.

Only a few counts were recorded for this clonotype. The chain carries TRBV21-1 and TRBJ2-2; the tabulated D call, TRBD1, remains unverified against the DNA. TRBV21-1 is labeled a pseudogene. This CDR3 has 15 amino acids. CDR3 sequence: CASRGDREGPGELFF. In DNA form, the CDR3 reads TGTGCCAGCAGGGGGGACAGGGAAGGTCCCGGGGAGCTGTTTTTT.

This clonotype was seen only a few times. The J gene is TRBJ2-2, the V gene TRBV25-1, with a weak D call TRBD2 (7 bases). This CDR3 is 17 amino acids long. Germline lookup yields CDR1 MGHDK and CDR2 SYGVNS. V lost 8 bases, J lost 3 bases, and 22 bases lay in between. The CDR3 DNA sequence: TGTGCCAGCGGATTTTCGGGGGGCACGGGGTACACCGGGGAGCTGTTTTTT. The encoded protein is CASGFSGGTGYTGELFF.

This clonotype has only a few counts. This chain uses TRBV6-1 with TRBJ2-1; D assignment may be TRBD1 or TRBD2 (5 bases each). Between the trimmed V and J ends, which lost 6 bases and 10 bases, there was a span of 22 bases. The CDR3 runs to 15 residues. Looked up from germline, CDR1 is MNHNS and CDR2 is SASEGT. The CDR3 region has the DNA TGTGCCAGCAGGGTCCGGGACCGGGGCACAAGGGAGCAGTTCTTC. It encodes CASRVRDRGTREQFF.

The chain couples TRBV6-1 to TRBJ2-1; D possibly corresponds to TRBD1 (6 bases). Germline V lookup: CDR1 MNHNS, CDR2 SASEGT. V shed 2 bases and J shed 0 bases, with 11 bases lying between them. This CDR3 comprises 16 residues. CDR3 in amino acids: CASSEYQGSSYNEQFF. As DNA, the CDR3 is TGTGCCAGCAGTGAATATCAGGGGAGCTCCTACAATGAGCAGTTCTTC.

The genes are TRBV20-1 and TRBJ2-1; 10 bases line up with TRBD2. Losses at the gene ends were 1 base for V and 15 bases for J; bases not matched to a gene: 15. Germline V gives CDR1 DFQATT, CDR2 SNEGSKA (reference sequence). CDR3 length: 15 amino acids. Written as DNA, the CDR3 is TGCAGTGCTAGAGCAAAGTCTAGCGGGGGCCTCGAGGGGTTCTTC. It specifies CSARAKSSGGLEGFF.

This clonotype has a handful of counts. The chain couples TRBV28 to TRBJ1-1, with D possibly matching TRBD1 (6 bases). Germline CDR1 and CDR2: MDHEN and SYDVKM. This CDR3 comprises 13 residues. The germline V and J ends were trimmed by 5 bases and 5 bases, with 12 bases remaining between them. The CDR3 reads CASSGSGQTEAFF. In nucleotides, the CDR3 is TGTGCCAGCAGTGGGTCCGGACAGACTGAAGCTTTCTTT.

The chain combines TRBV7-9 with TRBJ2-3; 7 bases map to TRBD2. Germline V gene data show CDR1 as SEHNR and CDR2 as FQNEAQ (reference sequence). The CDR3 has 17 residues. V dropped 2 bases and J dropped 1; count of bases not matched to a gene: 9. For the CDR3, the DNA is TGTGCCAGCAGCTTAATTAACGGCGGGGGAGGCACAGATACGCAGTATTTT. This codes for CASSLINGGGGTDTQYF.

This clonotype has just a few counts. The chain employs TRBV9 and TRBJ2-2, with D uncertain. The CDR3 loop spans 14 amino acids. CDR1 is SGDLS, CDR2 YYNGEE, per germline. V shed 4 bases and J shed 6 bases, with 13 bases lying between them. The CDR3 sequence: CASSQTAGSGELFF. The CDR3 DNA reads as TGTGCCAGCAGCCAGACGGCCGGTTCCGGGGAGCTGTTTTTT. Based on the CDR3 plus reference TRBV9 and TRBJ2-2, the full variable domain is DSGVTQTPKHLITATGQRVTLRCSPRSGDLSVYWYQQSLDQGLQFLIQYYNGEERAKGNILERFSAQQFPDLHSELNLSSLELGDSALYFCASSQTAGSGELFFGEGSRLTVL.

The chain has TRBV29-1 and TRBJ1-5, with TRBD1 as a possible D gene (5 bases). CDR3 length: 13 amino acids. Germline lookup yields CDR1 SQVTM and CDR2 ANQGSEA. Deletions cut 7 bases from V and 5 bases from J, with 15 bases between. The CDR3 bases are TGCAGCGCCGGGGCCGGCCCCTATCAGCCCCAGCATTTT. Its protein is CSAGAGPYQPQHF.

The CDR3 is CASSPRMSNTEAFF. The DNA for the CDR3 is TGTGCCAGCTCACCAAGGATGTCGAACACTGAAGCTTTCTTT. V usage is TRBV18 and J usage is TRBJ1-1; D gene unclear. Trimming took off 2 bases at V and 1 base at J, with 8 bases between the two ends. This CDR3 has 14 amino acids. Germline V gene lookup returns CDR1 KGHSH and CDR2 LQKENI.

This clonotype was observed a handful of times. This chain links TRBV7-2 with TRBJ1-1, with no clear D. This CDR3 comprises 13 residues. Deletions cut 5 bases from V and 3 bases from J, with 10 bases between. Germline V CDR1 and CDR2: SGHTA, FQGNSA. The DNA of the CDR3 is TGTGCCAGCAGCCAATCCCCCGACACTGAAGCTTTCTTT. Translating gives CASSQSPDTEAFF.